This is a list of T cell receptor beta chains from one sample in a study of T cell responses to AZD1222 COVID-19 vaccine. Method: immunoSEQ multiplex PCR; TCRdb's copy keeps in-frame clones and lacks some. The sample has 170,000 or so clones, around 93% seen once; the top ten hold 0.8% to 1.3%. The sample in question was peripheral blood, obtained 28 days after the second dose of the MenACWY control vaccine. The receptor source for this set is an adult who received the MenACWY meningococcal vaccine as a control. Both conserved end residues are part of each CDR3. D genes are given only for firm matches. The size entry is marked missing in some rows and otherwise reads once, few, many or a size class.

clone_size | d_call | j_call | v_call | cdr3_aa | cdr3_nt
NA | NA | TRBJ2-1 | TRBV5-1 | CASSFRDLGNEQFF | TGCGCCAGCAGCTTCAGGGATTTGGGAAATGAGCAGTTCTTC
NA | NA | TRBJ1-3 | TRBV28 | CASSWIGTTSSGNTIYF | TGTGCCAGCAGTTGGATCGGGACAACGAGCTCTGGAAACACCATATATTTT
NA | NA | TRBJ2-3 | TRBV6-5 | CASRQGLADTQYF | TGTGCCAGCAGACAGGGATTGGCAGATACGCAGTATTTT
NA | NA | TRBJ1-6 | TRBV6-5 | CASRPSENSPLHF | TGTGCCAGCAGGCCCTCGGAGAATTCACCCCTCCACTTT
once | NA | TRBJ1-5 | TRBV18 | CASSQQAGNQPQHF | TGTGCCAGCTCACAACAGGCGGGAAATCAGCCCCAGCATTTT
NA | NA | TRBJ1-6 | TRBV9 | CASSVPSPLHF | TGTGCCAGCAGCGTCCCATCACCCCTCCACTTT
once | NA | TRBJ2-5 | TRBV10-3 | CAISAHQETQYF | TGTGCCATCAGTGCGCATCAAGAGACCCAGTACTTC
NA | NA | TRBJ2-1 | TRBV19 | CATSAGKQAYNEQFF | TGTGCCACTTCCGCAGGGAAACAGGCCTACAATGAGCAGTTCTTC
NA | TRBD2 | TRBJ2-3 | TRBV19 | CASNQRGADTQYF | TGTGCCAGTAACCAGCGGGGGGCCGATACGCAGTATTTT
once | NA | TRBJ1-1 | TRBV5-1 | CASSLAGKNTEAFF | TGCGCCAGCAGCTTGGCAGGGAAGAACACTGAAGCTTTCTTT
NA | TRBD1 | TRBJ1-5 | TRBV19 | CASSMGSGTVELAQHF | TGTGCCAGTAGTATGGGATCCGGGACAGTCGAATTGGCCCAGCATTTT
NA | TRBD1 | TRBJ1-1 | TRBV6-1 | CASSEGTGPNTEAFF | TGTGCCAGCAGTGAGGGGACAGGACCGAACACTGAAGCTTTCTTT
NA | NA | TRBJ1-2 | TRBV18 | CASSPPGAGGVETGYTF | TGTGCCAGCTCACCCCCAGGGGCGGGGGGCGTGGAAACTGGCTACACCTTC
NA | NA | TRBJ1-3 | TRBV7-9 | CASSPGNTIYF | TGTGCCAGCAGCCCGGGAAACACCATATATTTT
NA | TRBD1 | TRBJ1-1 | TRBV7-2 | CASSLGGTGGNTEAFF | TGTGCCAGCAGCTTAGGGGGGACAGGGGGGAACACTGAAGCTTTCTTT
NA | TRBD1 | TRBJ2-5 | TRBV30 | CAWRNRGLTQYF | TGTGCCTGGAGGAACAGGGGGCTGACCCAGTACTTC
NA | TRBD1 | TRBJ1-2 | TRBV9 | CASSGGQGRDYGYTF | TGTGCCAGCAGCGGGGGACAGGGGAGAGACTATGGCTACACCTTC
NA | TRBD1 | TRBJ2-2 | TRBV10-3 | CAISAWGQFNTGELFF | TGTGCCATCAGTGCATGGGGACAGTTTAACACCGGGGAGCTGTTTTTT
NA | NA | TRBJ1-5 | TRBV21-1 | CASSKHSGRSPQHF | TGTGCCAGCAGCAAACACTCGGGGCGTTCGCCCCAGCATTTT
NA | TRBD1 | TRBJ1-4 | TRBV6-5 | CASRSGTGLRKLFF | TGTGCCAGCAGATCCGGGACAGGGCTTCGGAAACTGTTTTTT
NA | TRBD1 | TRBJ1-2 | TRBV6-5 | CASRDDRVRGYTF | TGTGCCAGCAGGGACGACAGGGTTCGCGGCTACACCTTC
NA | NA | TRBJ1-2 | TRBV6-5 | CASSDYGYTF | TGTGCCAGCTCGGACTATGGCTACACCTTC
NA | NA | TRBJ2-6 | TRBV7-8 | CASSLGPGVTGANVLTF | TGTGCCAGCAGCTTAGGGCCAGGGGTCACTGGGGCCAACGTCCTGACTTTC
NA | NA | TRBJ2-2 | TRBV19 | CASSIFSFSPGELFF | TGTGCCAGTAGTATATTTAGTTTTAGTCCCGGGGAGCTGTTTTTT
NA | NA | TRBJ1-3 | TRBV4-1 | CASSQGGGVSGNTIYF | TGCGCCAGCAGCCAAGGTGGGGGGGTCTCTGGAAACACCATATATTTT
NA | NA | TRBJ2-2 | TRBV5-1 | CASSGQPGTNTGELFF | TGCGCCAGCAGCGGCCAGCCGGGGACGAACACCGGGGAGCTGTTTTTT
NA | TRBD2 | TRBJ2-1 | TRBV11-3 | CASSLGASGGHEQFF | TGTGCCAGCAGCTTGGGGGCTAGCGGGGGCCATGAGCAGTTCTTC
NA | NA | TRBJ1-5 | TRBV28 | CASSPRLGLGQPQHF | TGTGCCAGCAGTCCGCGGCTGGGCTTGGGACAGCCCCAGCATTTT
NA | NA | TRBJ1-1 | TRBV15 | CATSREQLLNTEAFF | TGTGCCACCAGCAGAGAACAGCTACTGAACACTGAAGCTTTCTTT
NA | NA | TRBJ1-5 | TRBV19 | CASRPGAYSNQPQHF | TGTGCCAGCCGCCCGGGGGCTTATAGCAATCAGCCCCAGCATTTT
NA | TRBD1 | TRBJ2-7 | TRBV28 | CASSSNRGFFYEQYF | TGTGCCAGCAGCAGCAACAGGGGCTTCTTCTACGAGCAGTACTTC
NA | TRBD2 | TRBJ2-4 | TRBV5-4 | CASSPYGGGIQYF | TGTGCCAGCAGCCCCTATGGGGGGGGCATTCAGTACTTC
NA | NA | TRBJ2-7 | TRBV6-5 | CASRDGGRHNHHF | TGTGCCAGCAGGGACGGGGGGCGACACAACCACCACTTC
NA | NA | TRBJ1-3 | TRBV12-3/TRBV12-4 | CASTSGPGDTIYF | TGTGCCAGCACCTCAGGCCCTGGGGACACCATATATTTT
NA | NA | TRBJ1-4 | TRBV6-5 | CASRGGTGRKEKLFF | TGTGCCAGCAGGGGTGGTACAGGGCGTAAAGAAAAACTGTTTTTT
once | TRBD1 | TRBJ1-1 | TRBV27 | CASSPWGQMNTEAFF | TGTGCCAGCAGTCCATGGGGACAGATGAACACTGAAGCTTTCTTT
NA | NA | TRBJ2-3 | TRBV24-1 | CATSDSGGNTDTQYF | TGTGCCACCAGTGATTCAGGGGGGAACACAGATACGCAGTATTTT
NA | NA | TRBJ1-3 | TRBV6-5 | CASSYSVGSGNTIYF | TGTGCCAGCAGTTACAGTGTTGGCTCTGGAAACACCATATATTTT
NA | NA | TRBJ1-1 | TRBV7-3 | CASSLQGRANTEAFF | TGTGCCAGCAGCTTGCAGGGGCGGGCGAACACTGAAGCTTTCTTT
NA | TRBD1 | TRBJ1-2 | TRBV2 | CASPGGQGLGGYTF | TGTGCCAGCCCTGGAGGACAGGGGCTGGGCGGCTACACCTTC
NA | NA | TRBJ1-5 | TRBV10-2 | CASSERGPKWGAGNQPQHF | TGCGCCAGCAGTGAGAGGGGCCCCAAATGGGGTGCGGGCAATCAGCCCCAGCATTTT
once | NA | TRBJ2-3 | TRBV5-1 | CASKEGSTDTQYF | TGCGCCAGCAAAGAAGGTAGCACAGATACGCAGTATTTT
NA | TRBD1 | TRBJ1-2 | TRBV5-1 | CASSADRGGGYTF | TGCGCCAGCAGCGCTGACAGGGGCGGTGGCTACACCTTC
NA | TRBD2 | TRBJ2-1 | TRBV3-1/TRBV3-2 | CASSQDLLAGGRNEQFF | TGTGCCAGCAGCCAAGATTTGCTGGCGGGGGGGCGGAATGAGCAGTTCTTC
NA | NA | TRBJ1-2 | TRBV29-1 | CSVDNRLGGYTF | TGCAGCGTTGATAACCGCCTGGGTGGCTACACCTTC
NA | NA | TRBJ1-6 | TRBV2 | CASKLGRTYNSPLHF | TGTGCCAGCAAACTGGGGCGGACCTATAATTCACCCCTCCACTTT
NA | NA | TRBJ1-5 | TRBV4-2 | CASSQDQGFQPQHF | TGTGCCAGCAGCCAAGATCAAGGTTTTCAGCCCCAGCATTTT
once | NA | TRBJ2-5 | TRBV2 | CASSEWDIPGTQYF | TGTGCCAGCAGTGAATGGGACATCCCGGGGACCCAGTACTTC
few | NA | TRBJ1-5 | TRBV2 | CASSQIQGLQPQHF | TGTGCCAGCAGTCAAATACAGGGTTTGCAGCCCCAGCATTTT
NA | TRBD2 | TRBJ2-3 | TRBV7-2 | CASSRRLAGGSTDTQYF | TGTGCCAGCAGCCGGCGACTAGCGGGGGGCAGCACAGATACGCAGTATTTT
NA | NA | TRBJ1-2 | TRBV5-1 | CASSLGGGAHGYTF | TGCGCCAGCAGCTTGGGCGGGGGGGCCCATGGCTACACCTTC
once | NA | TRBJ1-1 | TRBV3-1/TRBV3-2 | CASSQLRQITEAFF | TGTGCCAGCAGCCAATTAAGGCAGATCACTGAAGCTTTCTTT
NA | NA | TRBJ1-5 | TRBV3-1/TRBV3-2 | CASSPLGSNQPQHF | TGTGCCAGCAGCCCACTCGGAAGCAATCAGCCCCAGCATTTT
few | TRBD2 | TRBJ2-5 | TRBV2 | CASSAQRGFQETQYF | TGTGCCAGCAGTGCCCAGCGGGGGTTCCAAGAGACCCAGTACTTC
NA | NA | TRBJ1-1 | TRBV5-1 | CASSSPWATVLLLDTEAFF | TGCGCCAGCAGCTCGCCTTGGGCGACAGTACTATTACTTGACACTGAAGCTTTCTTT
NA | TRBD2 | TRBJ2-2 | TRBV6-5 | CASRPPSGGPGELFF | TGTGCCAGCAGACCGCCTAGCGGGGGCCCCGGGGAGCTGTTTTTT
NA | NA | TRBJ1-1 | TRBV15 | CATSRDGGLRGTEAFF | TGTGCCACCAGCAGAGATGGGGGTCTAAGGGGCACTGAAGCTTTCTTT
NA | NA | TRBJ1-1 | TRBV28 | CASRLLTEAFF | TGTGCCAGCAGACTTCTGACTGAAGCTTTCTTT
NA | TRBD1 | TRBJ2-7 | TRBV7-9 | CASSKTGSIGEQYF | TGTGCCAGCAGTAAGACAGGGAGTATCGGCGAGCAGTACTTC